This T cell receptor beta chain was captured by sequencing in a study of cytomegalovirus exposure and HLA in healthy donors. Study results and caveats: An analysis done earlier found most TCR beta V segments productive about 87% or about 30% of the time. The study recorded some 160 TCR beta chains that were cytomegalovirus-associated. Analysis was carried out at a later point, and it linked a missense DCLRE1C variant to TCR beta V- and J-gene trimming.

In the case of this clone: Its matching antigen is unknown.

Use of 60 Vbeta and 13 Jbeta primers characterized the PCR. Sequenced by immunoSEQ multiplex PCR; TCRdb stores in-frame clones only, minus some. The sample lists about 100,000 clones; about 76% were seen once. The germline V gene has CDR1 ENHRY and CDR2 SYGVKD. Losses at the gene ends were 10 bases for V and 3 bases for J; bases not matched to a gene: 6. This CDR3 spans 16 amino acids. The receptor was isolated from a man aged 35 to 55 in good health and CMV-seropositive. The sequencing sample was made of PBMCs. This sequence joins TRBV10-3 and TRBJ2-2; 15 bases fit TRBD2. CDR3: CATRTSGRADTGELFF. The CDR3 DNA reads as TGTGCCACCCGGACTAGCGGGAGGGCCGACACCGGGGAGCTGTTTTTT.